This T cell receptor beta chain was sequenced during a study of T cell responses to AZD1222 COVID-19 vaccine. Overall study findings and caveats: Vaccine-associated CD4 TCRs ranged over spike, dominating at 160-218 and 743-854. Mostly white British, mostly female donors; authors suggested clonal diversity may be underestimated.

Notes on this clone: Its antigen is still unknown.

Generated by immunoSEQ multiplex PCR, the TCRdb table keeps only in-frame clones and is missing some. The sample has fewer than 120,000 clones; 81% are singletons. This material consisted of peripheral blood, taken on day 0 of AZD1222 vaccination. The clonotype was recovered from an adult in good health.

The CDR3 spells CASSLDQGRLSPLHF. CDR3 nucleotides: TGTGCCAGCAGCTTAGATCAGGGGAGGTTGTCACCCCTCCACTTT. The gene calls are TRBV11-2 and TRBJ1-6, with D possibly being TRBD1 (6 bases). Germline V gives CDR1 SGHAT, CDR2 FQNNGV. CDR3 length: 15 amino acids. Trimming removed 0 bases from V and 10 bases from J, with 13 bases in between. The variable domain in full, completed from reference TRBV11-2 and TRBJ1-6, reads EAGVAQSPRYKIIEKRQSVAFWCNPISGHATLYWYQQILGQGPKLLIQFQNNGVVDDSQLPKDRFSAERLKGVDSTLKIQPAKLEDSAVYLCASSLDQGRLSPLHFGNGTRLTVT.